The present T cell receptor (beta chain) was sequenced within a study of T-cell memory formation after mild COVID-19. As to this clonotype: Its antigen is undetermined.

Libraries for TCRalpha and TCRbeta carried sample barcodes and unique molecular identifiers via 5'RACE. TCRdb redid the calling of the 5' RACE reads with MiXCR, one entry per CDR3 protein. The table lists roughly 400,000 distinct CDR3 sequences, less than 25% of them singletons. CDR1 and CDR2 (germline): SGHRS, YFSETQ. The CDR3 runs 15 residues. Trimming removed 3 bases at V and 4 bases at J, with 16 bases between. Findings and caveats of the study: CD8+ contracting clones occupied EMRA, while CD4+ ones occupied mainly CM and EM. A second wave of clones peaked on day 37, and their SARS-CoV-2 specificity went unconfirmed.

The source is an adult woman who had mild COVID-19 (a few samples of this study predate the infection). Cell type and time point are not known. Material: PBMCs or a T cell subset sorted from them (not recorded which). V and J are TRBV5-1 and TRBJ2-5; D is unresolved. The CDR3 loop reads CASSYTPDKSETQYF. The DNA for the CDR3 is TGCGCCAGCAGCTACACTCCTGACAAATCAGAGACCCAGTACTTC.